This TCR beta chain comes out of a study of T-cell reconstitution after alpha-beta-depleted transplantation in children. CDR1 and CDR2 (germline): DFQATT, SNEGSKA (reference sequence). There are 14 residues in the CDR3. The germline V and J ends were trimmed by 6 bases and 2 bases, with 17 bases remaining between them. As it was prepared, the TCRbeta library received unique molecular identifiers. TCRdb analysed the PCR reads with MiXCR anew, one entry per CDR3 protein. The sample has 450,000 to 600,000 distinct CDR3 sequences; roughly a tenth are singletons. This clonotype was observed many times. Its antigen is undetermined. General study points: At around two months after transplant, the alpha-beta T cells were reportedly derived from several hundred expanded clones that came from non-depleted graft cells. Counts and diversity of T cells one year after transplant came mostly from newly produced T cells.

The V gene is TRBV20-1, the J gene TRBJ2-7; D possibly corresponds to TRBD2 (6 bases). The source was PBMCs, collected before TCRalphabeta/CD19-depleted stem cell transplant. The source of this sequence is a child aged 2 to 10 with inherited bone marrow failure, due to receive a stem cell transplant. The CDR3 reads CSAGKQPGAYEQYF. The DNA of the CDR3 is TGCAGTGCAGGAAAGCAGCCGGGAGCCTACGAGCAGTACTTC.